The table lists the clone carrying this T cell receptor beta chain with a few counts. The target antigen is unknown. The sample is drawn from a study of blood T cells in healthy people across ages. The V gene end was trimmed by 6 bases and the J gene end by 3 bases; junction bases not matched to a gene: 6. CDR1 and CDR2 (germline): MNHEY, SVGAGI. The CDR3 consists of 15 residues. Study results and limitations: Aged donors had fewer naive CD4+ cells and lower diversity than long-lived donors. TCR beta diversity per million T cells fell roughly linearly with age. Investigators treated diversity estimates from one million T cells as underestimates.

Using a J-beta primer mix together with a sample-barcoded 5' primer, a second PCR was run for about 6 to 12 cycles. One entry per CDR3 protein, called by TCRdb with MiXCR from the 5' RACE reads. This sample has some 1.5 million distinct CDR3 sequences, with approximately 43% found just once. The sample comprised blood. The source of this sequence is a woman aged 18-29 years in good health. The chain joins TRBV6-5 to TRBJ2-1; TRBD1 matches 9 bases. CDR3 in amino acids: CASSQDRGDYNEQFF. The CDR3 DNA reads TGTGCCAGCAGCCAAGACAGGGGGGACTACAATGAGCAGTTCTTC.